This TCR beta chain was obtained from a study of post-analysis software for immune sequencing data. CDR3 length: 13 amino acids. The germline V gene encodes CDR1 SGHDT and CDR2 YYEEEE. Unique molecular identifiers were carried by the TCR beta cDNA libraries. TCRdb ran MiXCR on the PCR reads and lists one entry per CDR3 protein. The table lists over 700,000 distinct CDR3 sequences, roughly 29% of them singletons, with more than 0.55% in the top ten. Broader study findings: Relative to controls, patients had roughly five TRBV segments at higher frequency, with TRBV5-6, TRBV5-1 and TRBV20-1 among these.

With respect to this clonotype: The antigen is unknown. One end of the junction is discordant with germline, which a read error may explain.

The specimen was blood. The sequence was obtained from a girl aged 5-17 years with multiple sclerosis. The chain combines TRBV5-6 with TRBJ1-2; D is unclear. CDR3 region: CASSPAYNYSYTF. As DNA, the CDR3 is TGTGCCAGCAGCCCCGCTTATAACTATAGCTACACCTTC.